This T cell receptor beta chain comes out of a study of T-cell reconstitution after alpha-beta-depleted transplantation in children. The sample holds a few counts of this clonotype. For TCRbeta, the library was prepared with unique molecular identifiers. TCRdb fed the PCR reads into MiXCR, producing one record per CDR3 protein. This table holds some 640,000 distinct CDR3 sequences, 15% to 20% found once. Germline V gene lookup returns CDR1 DFQATT and CDR2 SNEGSKA (reference sequence). Trimming took 3 bases from V and 3 from J, leaving 20 bases between them. This CDR3 is built from 17 residues. The sequence derives from a human donor who donated a stem cell graft to a child with acute myeloid leukemia. V and J are TRBV20-1 and TRBJ2-2; D possibly corresponds to TRBD2 (7 bases). Sequencing used PBMCs from the stem cell graft donor, obtained from the stem cell graft. The CDR3 DNA reads as TGCAGTGCTAGTCCCCCCCCGGGGGGCCCCTACACCGGGGAGCTGTTTTTT. It encodes CSASPPPGGPYTGELFF.